This T cell receptor (beta chain) was sequenced in a study of shared clonotypes between healthy human individuals. To note about this clone: Its antigen is undetermined.

Whole-study results and caveats: Relative to clonotypes present in all four donors, those not shared had lower generation probabilities. Generally, naive subsets (rather than memory subsets) showed larger estimated richness. Rarefaction curves obtained for sorted subsets showed sequencing incomplete despite large depth.

Clones were read by immunoSEQ multiplex PCR, and TCRdb kept only the in-frame ones, dropping some. The table shows 2 million to 3 million clones, with over 85% occurring only once. The sample comprised naive CD4+ T cells from PBMCs. The subset: CD45RA+ positively selected. The sequence came from a man aged 18 to 35 in good health. Some clones in this sample may be carry-over from other donors' samples.

CDR3 sequence reads: CASTGGLAGRGEQFF. In DNA, the CDR3 is TGTGCCAGCACGGGGGGACTAGCGGGTCGGGGTGAGCAGTTCTTC. This chain connects TRBV6-5 to TRBJ2-1; 12 bases fit TRBD2. Per germline, CDR1 MNHEY and CDR2 SVGAGI. The V segment lost 7 bases and the J segment 9 bases; nucleotides outside the gene matches: 10. CDR3 length: 15 residues.